This T cell receptor beta chain comes out of a study of graft-versus-host responses after intestinal transplantation. Study-wide results and limits: High graft-versus-host to host-versus-graft T cell clonal ratios marked allografts of patients with graft-donor macrochimerism.

Repertoires were generated with immunoSEQ multiplex PCR, while TCRdb's copy carries only in-frame clones and drops some. The sample yields 130,000 to 150,000 clones, 85% to 95% seen once. The germline CDR1 and CDR2 sequences are WSHSY and SAAADI. V lost 0 bases to trimming and J lost 0 bases, with 9 bases between them. This CDR3 is built from 15 residues. Remarks on this clone: Its antigen is not identified.

This sequence originates from a human donor who received an intestinal transplant. The rearrangement uses TRBV10-2 and TRBJ2-7; D remains ambiguous. Sequencing was performed on unstimulated CD4+ T cells sorted from spleen or lymph node cells, taken before intestinal transplant. CDR3: CASSESIPVSYEQYF. The CDR3 DNA sequence: TGCGCCAGCAGTGAGTCTATCCCGGTCTCCTACGAGCAGTACTTC.